The T cell receptor beta chain under discussion was sequenced for a study of cytomegalovirus exposure and HLA in healthy donors. About the study: Per a later analysis, the 666 first-cohort and about 120 validation repertoires shared one platform.

From germline, CDR1 is MDHEN and CDR2 SYDVKM. The V and J ends lost 3 bases and 3 bases respectively, with 8 bases between them. The CDR3 length is 13 residues. Method: immunoSEQ multiplex PCR; TCRdb's copy keeps in-frame clones and lacks some. Counted here are approximately 70,000 clones, 90% to 95% occurring once; the ten biggest clones make up approximately 3%. The chain couples TRBV28 to TRBJ1-2, with D perhaps TRBD1 (5 bases). The source material was PBMCs. The receptor comes from a woman between 18 and 30 years old in good health and CMV-seropositive. CDR3 DNA: TGTGCCAGCAGTTTCTTACAGGACTATGGCTACACCTTC. It yields the protein CASSFLQDYGYTF.